This entry is about one T cell receptor beta chain. V shed 0 bases and J shed 2 bases, with 7 bases lying between them. The CDR3 runs to 14 residues. Germline V gene data show CDR1 as ENHRY and CDR2 as SYGVKD. This sample stems from a study of blood T cell repertoires in COVID-19. Study as a whole: The samples span acute and convalescent COVID-19 from the United States, Italy and Spain.

Clones were sequenced by immunoSEQ multiplex PCR, and TCRdb holds only the in-frame ones, with some missing. The profile covers 90,000 to 100,000 clones, with 80% to 90% appearing a single time and approximately 25% taken by the ten largest. The sequence came from a man in his 60s with acute or convalescent COVID-19. The sample was peripheral blood. This chain uses TRBV10-3 with TRBJ1-1, with unresolved D. This CDR3 is CAISESGGNTEAFF. The CDR3 bases are TGTGCCATCAGTGAGTCAGGAGGTAACACTGAAGCTTTCTTT.